The 17 T cell receptor beta chains below all came from one sample that was sequenced in a study of blood T cell repertoires in COVID-19. Some clones are missing from TCRdb's copy, which holds only in-frame ones; the method was immunoSEQ multiplex PCR. The sample carries approximately 93,000 clones, 88% recorded once. Sequencing was done on a sample of peripheral blood. These receptors all stem from a man aged 55 to 70 with acute or convalescent COVID-19.

V gene TRBV3-1 (or the pseudogene TRBV3-2) combines with J gene TRBJ2-2, with 7 bases lining up with TRBD2. V lost 1 base to trimming and J lost 7 bases; unmatched junction nucleotides: 3. Germline assignment: CDR1 LGHDT and CDR2 YNNKEL (reference sequence). CDR3 length equals 14 residues. CDR3 DNA sequence: TGTGCCAGCAGCCAAGGGGGGGGTCGCGGGGAGCTGTTTTTT. It specifies CASSQGGGRGELFF.

This clone was observed a few times. The CDR3 here is CASSGPPWNEQFF. The CDR3 nucleotides are TGTGCCAGCAGTGGGCCCCCGTGGAATGAGCAGTTCTTC. The genes are TRBV25-1 and TRBJ2-1; D unclear. Germline V gene data show CDR1 as MGHDK and CDR2 as SYGVNS. The CDR3 covers 13 residues. Between the trimmed V and J ends, which lost 4 bases and 7 bases, there was a span of 11 bases.

The rearrangement uses TRBV7-8 and TRBJ2-1, with 10 bases that match TRBD1. The CDR3 has 15 residues. Germline CDR1 SGHVS, CDR2 FQNEAQ. The junction had 9 bases not matched to a gene; V was cut back by 5 bases and J by 8 bases. The CDR3 region is CASSPAGQGSHEQFF. The CDR3 nucleotides are TGTGCCAGCAGCCCAGCGGGACAGGGGTCCCATGAGCAGTTCTTC.

This clone has only one observation. The chain links TRBV6-6 to TRBJ1-4; D remains unclear. V was shortened by 0 bases and J by 14 bases, with 10 bases between the two germline ends. The CDR3 runs to 12 residues. The germline CDR1 and CDR2 sequences are MNHNY and SVGAGI (reference sequence). CDR3 sequence (DNA): TGTGCCAGCAGTTACTCGGAAAACGGGCTGTTTTTT. Protein product: CASSYSENGLFF.

J is TRBJ1-2 and V is TRBV6-1; 7 nucleotides line up with TRBD1. V gave up 2 bases and J gave up 3 bases; unmatched junction bases: 3. The germline V gene has CDR1 MNHNS and CDR2 SASEGT. This CDR3 contains 14 residues. The CDR3 protein is CASSELQGYYGYTF. CDR3 in DNA: TGTGCCAGCAGTGAACTACAGGGGTACTATGGCTACACCTTC.

This clone was recorded only once. The rearrangement joins TRBV19 to TRBJ2-3; TRBD1 matches at 8 bases. V was clipped by 5 bases and J by 7 bases; unmatched bases: 5. Germline CDR1 reads LNHDA; CDR2 reads SQIVND (reference sequence). The CDR3 length is 13 residues. This CDR3 is CASSQGAGNTQYF. For the CDR3, the DNA is TGTGCCAGTAGTCAGGGGGCTGGTAATACGCAGTATTTT.

This chain uses TRBV25-1 with TRBJ2-7; no firm D call. This CDR3 region has 13 residues. V lost 5 bases, J lost 5 bases, and 13 bases lay in between. Germline V gene lookup returns CDR1 MGHDK and CDR2 SYGVNS. This chain's CDR3 is CASSLDLVHEQYF. CDR3 DNA: TGTGCCAGCAGTCTAGACCTAGTCCACGAGCAGTACTTC.

The chain carries TRBV5-1 and TRBJ2-1; 9 positions agree with TRBD2. From germline, CDR1 is SGHRS and CDR2 YFSETQ. The CDR3 is 15 amino acids. J gave up 9 bases and V 0 bases, and 7 bases lay outside the gene matches. Written as DNA, the CDR3 is TGCGCCAGCAGCTTGGTTCTAGCGGGAACGGGTGAGCAGTTCTTC. It specifies CASSLVLAGTGEQFF. Combining the CDR3 with reference TRBV5-1 and TRBJ2-1 gives the whole variable domain KAGVTQTPRYLIKTRGQQVTLSCSPISGHRSVSWYQQTPGQGLQFLFEYFSETQRNKGNFPGRFSGRQFSNSRSEMNVSTLELGDSALYLCASSLVLAGTGEQFFGPGTRLTVL.

The V call is TRBV12-5, the J call TRBJ2-3; TRBD2 agrees at 10 bases. The length of the CDR3 is 13 residues. Germline CDR1 and CDR2: LGHNT and FRNRAP. V shed 6 bases, J shed 10 bases, and the junction held 7 bases outside the gene matches. CDR3 in amino acids: CASGSNTSGAQYF. The CDR3 bases are TGTGCTAGTGGCTCCAATACTAGCGGGGCGCAGTATTTT. Looking up the rest from reference TRBV12-5 and TRBJ2-3 gives the full variable domain: DARVTQTPRHKVTEMGQEVTMRCQPILGHNTVFWYRQTMMQGLELLAYFRNRAPLDDSGMPKDRFSAEMPDATLATLKIQPSEPRDSAVYFCASGSNTSGAQYFGPGTRLTVL.

This clone was detected only once. This sequence joins TRBV11-2 and TRBJ1-2; D remains unclear. The germline V gene encodes CDR1 SGHAT and CDR2 FQNNGV. The V gene lost 5 bases and the J gene lost 4 bases, with 11 bases spanning the gap. The CDR3 length is 13 residues. The CDR3 spells CASSHRRGYGYTF. In DNA form, the CDR3 reads TGTGCCAGCAGCCACCGACGCGGCTATGGCTACACCTTC.

The V call is TRBV10-3, the J call TRBJ2-5; TRBD2 matches at 11 bases. The V and J ends lost 6 bases and 4 bases, in that order; junction bases with no gene match: 4. Germline V gives CDR1 ENHRY, CDR2 SYGVKD. The CDR3 consists of 14 residues. This chain's CDR3 is CAIRGLAAVETQYF. The DNA of the CDR3 is TGTGCCATCAGGGGACTAGCGGCGGTAGAGACCCAGTACTTC.

This chain's CDR3 is CASSLFTSRTGELFF. CDR3 DNA sequence: TGCGCCAGCAGCTTGTTTACTAGCCGCACCGGGGAGCTGTTTTTT. The genes are TRBV5-1 and TRBJ2-2; D is perhaps TRBD2 (6 bases). Trimming stripped 1 base from V and 4 bases from J, with 11 bases between. The CDR3 extends over 15 amino acids. Germline V gives CDR1 SGHRS, CDR2 YFSETQ.

V usage is TRBV5-1 and J usage is TRBJ1-2; D is unclear. Trimming pared 0 bases from V and 6 bases from J, leaving 12 bases between. The CDR3 spans 14 residues. Germline loops: CDR1 SGHRS, CDR2 YFSETQ. Written as DNA, the CDR3 is TGCGCCAGCAGCTTGGAAACGGGGAGAAATGGCTACACCTTC. This translates into CASSLETGRNGYTF. Drawing the rest from reference TRBV5-1 and TRBJ1-2, the complete variable domain is KAGVTQTPRYLIKTRGQQVTLSCSPISGHRSVSWYQQTPGQGLQFLFEYFSETQRNKGNFPGRFSGRQFSNSRSEMNVSTLELGDSALYLCASSLETGRNGYTFGSGTRLTVV.

This clone was seen just once. V and J are TRBV27 and TRBJ2-1; D perhaps matches TRBD1 (5 bases). The CDR3 covers 16 residues. Germline CDR1 is MNHEY and CDR2 is SMNVEV (reference sequence). The V end was cut by 4 bases, the J end by 3 bases, with 16 bases between. The CDR3: CASSSHQSTDYNEQFF. CDR3 nucleotide sequence: TGTGCCAGCAGTTCCCACCAATCGACAGACTACAATGAGCAGTTCTTC.

V and J are TRBV3-1 (or the pseudogene TRBV3-2) and TRBJ2-7, with TRBD1 matching over 7 bases. The CDR3 length is 14 residues. CDR1 is LGHDT, CDR2 YNNKEL, per germline (reference sequence). The V gene end was trimmed by 4 bases and the J gene end by 5 bases; junction bases not matched to a gene: 8. The CDR3 loop reads CASSPTGRKDEQYF. CDR3 nucleotides: TGTGCCAGCAGCCCGACAGGGCGTAAGGACGAGCAGTACTTC.

The chain couples TRBV13 to TRBJ2-3, with D possibly TRBD2 on 6 matching bases. With 5 bases removed from V and 2 bases from J, the gap between germline ends came to 17 bases. CDR3 size: 16 residues. Looked up from germline, CDR1 is PRHDT and CDR2 is FYEKMQ (reference sequence). CDR3 nucleotides: TGTGCCAGCAGCCGGTTCCGGGGGAGCAACACAGATACGCAGTATTTT. This gives the protein CASSRFRGSNTDTQYF.

The chain couples TRBV6-1 to TRBJ1-5, with D hard to call. Germline values: CDR1 MNHNS, CDR2 SASEGT. The CDR3 spans 14 residues. The ends were cut back, 2 bases at V and 2 bases at J, with 7 bases in the middle. As DNA, the CDR3 is TGTGCCAGCAGTGAACCGAGGCGCAATCAGCCCCAGCATTTT. The encoded protein is CASSEPRRNQPQHF.